The rows below give T cell receptor beta chains drawn from one sample of a study of T cells after yellow fever vaccination. TCRdb reprocessed the 5' RACE reads via MiXCR and lists one record per CDR3 protein. The table records 180,000 or so distinct CDR3 sequences, approximately 10% of them present only once. The source was CD8+ T cells sorted from PBMCs, collected 15 days after the yellow fever booster vaccination. The receptors were sampled from a man younger than 30 who received the YFV17D yellow fever vaccine. Each CDR3 is given with its conserved first and last residue. A D gene is named only where the DNA matches it firmly. The size field is filled for only some rows; it gives once, few, many or a size class.

v_gene: TRBV11-2
j_gene: TRBJ2-5
abundance: many
d_gene: NA
CDR3aa: CASSSGLPAMEGDF
CDR3nt: TGTGCCAGCAGCTCTGGATTACCTGCCATGGAAGGGGACTTC

v_gene: TRBV9
j_gene: TRBJ2-5
abundance: NA
d_gene: NA
CDR3aa: CASSVVEGKQETQYF
CDR3nt: TGTGCCAGCAGCGTAGTAGAGGGGAAACAAGAGACCCAGTACTTC

v_gene: TRBV7-9
j_gene: TRBJ2-3
abundance: NA
d_gene: NA
CDR3aa: CASSPFPRLEHTQYF
CDR3nt: TGTGCCAGCAGCCCCTTCCCGAGACTTGAGCATACGCAGTATTTT

v_gene: TRBV29-1
j_gene: TRBJ1-2
abundance: few
d_gene: NA
CDR3aa: CSVRGADGYTF
CDR3nt: TGCAGCGTTCGGGGGGCGGATGGCTACACCTTC

v_gene: TRBV4-2
j_gene: TRBJ2-5
abundance: NA
d_gene: NA
CDR3aa: CASSQDLWETQYF
CDR3nt: TGTGCCAGCAGCCAAGATCTATGGGAGACCCAGTACTTC

v_gene: TRBV24-1
j_gene: TRBJ2-1
abundance: NA
d_gene: NA
CDR3aa: CATSMGEYNEQFF
CDR3nt: TGTGCCACCAGTATGGGGGAATACAATGAGCAGTTCTTC

v_gene: TRBV6-6
j_gene: TRBJ2-3
abundance: NA
d_gene: TRBD2
CDR3aa: CASSPRTSGLKDTQYF
CDR3nt: TGTGCCAGCAGTCCACGGACTAGCGGCCTGAAGGATACGCAGTATTTT

v_gene: TRBV6-6
j_gene: TRBJ2-1
abundance: NA
d_gene: TRBD1
CDR3aa: CASRRRDRNEQFF
CDR3nt: TGTGCCAGCAGACGCCGGGACAGGAATGAGCAGTTCTTC

v_gene: TRBV12-3/TRBV12-4
j_gene: TRBJ2-3
abundance: few
d_gene: TRBD2
CDR3aa: CASSPQGLAGGSSTDTQYF
CDR3nt: TGTGCCAGCAGTCCCCAGGGACTAGCGGGGGGCTCTAGCACAGATACGCAGTATTTT

v_gene: TRBV5-1
j_gene: TRBJ2-7
abundance: NA
d_gene: NA
CDR3aa: CASSFGRAYEQYF
CDR3nt: TGCGCCAGCAGCTTCGGCAGGGCCTACGAGCAGTACTTC

v_gene: TRBV6-5
j_gene: TRBJ1-6
abundance: NA
d_gene: TRBD1
CDR3aa: CASSSWTGDQSYSPLHF
CDR3nt: TGTGCCAGCAGTTCTTGGACAGGGGATCAATCCTATTCACCCCTCCACTTT

v_gene: TRBV4-2
j_gene: TRBJ2-2
abundance: NA
d_gene: NA
CDR3aa: CASSHLGDGNTGELFF
CDR3nt: TGTGCCAGCAGTCACCTGGGGGATGGCAACACCGGGGAGCTGTTTTTT

v_gene: TRBV19
j_gene: TRBJ2-3
abundance: few
d_gene: NA
CDR3aa: CASSIGTSRVSDTQYF
CDR3nt: TGTGCCAGTAGTATAGGCACATCTAGAGTTTCAGATACGCAGTATTTT

v_gene: TRBV4-1
j_gene: TRBJ1-1
abundance: few
d_gene: NA
CDR3aa: CASSQVLRRNTEAFF
CDR3nt: TGCGCCAGCAGCCAAGTGCTCAGGAGGAACACTGAAGCTTTCTTT

v_gene: TRBV10-3
j_gene: TRBJ2-3
abundance: few
d_gene: TRBD2
CDR3aa: CAISEGGLAPGDTQYF
CDR3nt: TGTGCCATCAGTGAGGGGGGACTAGCTCCTGGAGATACGCAGTATTTT

v_gene: TRBV6-2/TRBV6-3
j_gene: TRBJ1-1
abundance: NA
d_gene: NA
CDR3aa: CASSYERGTEAFF
CDR3nt: TGTGCCAGCAGTTACGAGAGGGGCACTGAAGCTTTCTTT

v_gene: TRBV6-5
j_gene: TRBJ1-1
abundance: many
d_gene: NA
CDR3aa: CASTLYVGTKAEAFF
CDR3nt: TGTGCCAGCACCCTTTACGTGGGGACGAAGGCTGAAGCTTTCTTT

v_gene: TRBV7-9
j_gene: TRBJ2-3
abundance: many
d_gene: NA
CDR3aa: CASSITFRGTQYF
CDR3nt: TGTGCCAGCAGCATCACTTTCCGGGGTACGCAGTATTTT

v_gene: TRBV5-1
j_gene: TRBJ2-1
abundance: few
d_gene: NA
CDR3aa: CASFPGRISYNEQFF
CDR3nt: TGCGCCAGCTTCCCCGGACGGATCTCCTACAATGAGCAGTTCTTC

v_gene: TRBV13
j_gene: TRBJ1-1
abundance: NA
d_gene: NA
CDR3aa: CASSLQVLGTEAFF
CDR3nt: TGTGCCAGCAGCTTACAGGTCCTTGGCACTGAAGCTTTCTTT

v_gene: TRBV5-4
j_gene: TRBJ2-5
abundance: NA
d_gene: NA
CDR3aa: CASRPPGLSQETQYF
CDR3nt: TGTGCCAGCAGACCCCCGGGACTTTCACAAGAGACCCAGTACTTC

v_gene: TRBV28
j_gene: TRBJ2-1
abundance: NA
d_gene: TRBD1
CDR3aa: CASTGQGLSYNEQFF
CDR3nt: TGTGCCAGCACCGGACAGGGGTTGAGTTACAATGAGCAGTTCTTC